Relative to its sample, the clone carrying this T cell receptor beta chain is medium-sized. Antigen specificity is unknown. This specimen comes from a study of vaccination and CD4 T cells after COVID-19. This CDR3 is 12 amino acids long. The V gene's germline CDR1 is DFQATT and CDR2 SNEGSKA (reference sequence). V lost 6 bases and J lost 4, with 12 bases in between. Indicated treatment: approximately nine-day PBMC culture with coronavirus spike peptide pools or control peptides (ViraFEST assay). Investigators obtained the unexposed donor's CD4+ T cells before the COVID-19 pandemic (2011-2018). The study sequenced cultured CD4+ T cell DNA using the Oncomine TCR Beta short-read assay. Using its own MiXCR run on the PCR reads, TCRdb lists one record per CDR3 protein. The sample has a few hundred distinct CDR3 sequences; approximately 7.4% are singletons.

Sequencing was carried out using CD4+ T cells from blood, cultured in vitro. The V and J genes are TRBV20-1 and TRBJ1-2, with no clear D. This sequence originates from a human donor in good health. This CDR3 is CSATSSGYGYTF. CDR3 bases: TGCAGTGCGACTTCAAGCGGCTATGGCTACACCTTC.